These 25 T cell receptor beta chains were all obtained from the same sample, sequenced in a study of blood T cell repertoires in COVID-19. The table came from immunoSEQ multiplex PCR; TCRdb's copy has only in-frame clones and leaves some out. Here the sample spans 190,000 or so clones, around nine tenths being singletons. Sequencing used peripheral blood. These receptors originate from a woman in her late teens or twenties who had recovered from COVID-19.

The genes are TRBV5-1 and TRBJ2-2; no clear D gene. Between the trimmed V and J ends, which lost 5 bases and 6 bases, there was a span of 5 bases. The CDR3 spans 11 residues. Germline V CDR1 and CDR2: SGHRS, YFSETQ. CDR3 nucleotide sequence: TGCGCCAGCAGGGCTTCCGGGGAGCTGTTTTTT. Protein product: CASRASGELFF.

J is TRBJ2-7 and V is TRBV10-3; TRBD2 agrees at 8 bases. This CDR3 spans 13 amino acids. The germline V gene encodes CDR1 ENHRY and CDR2 SYGVKD. Trimming removed 3 bases from V and 7 bases from J; junction bases left unmatched: 5. The CDR3 protein is CAISDPGGREQYF. The CDR3 DNA follows: TGTGCCATCAGTGATCCGGGAGGGAGGGAGCAGTACTTC.

The rearrangement uses TRBV11-2 and TRBJ1-5; tentative D call: TRBD1 (5 bases). Trimming left V 0 bases short and J 6 bases short, with 15 bases between. The CDR3 is made up of 16 amino acids. The germline V gene encodes CDR1 SGHAT and CDR2 FQNNGV. The CDR3 DNA reads TGTGCCAGCAGCTTAGATGGGGGGGTTTTCGGTCAGCCCCAGCATTTT. Translating it yields CASSLDGGVFGQPQHF.

With regard to this clone: This sample includes further DNA sequences coding for the same CDR3. This chain joins TRBV6-5 and TRBJ2-1; 12 positions agree with TRBD2. Germline V lookup: CDR1 MNHEY, CDR2 SVGAGI. The ends lost 3 bases at V and 4 bases at J; junction bases unmatched: 1. The CDR3 is 15 residues long. The CDR3 nucleotides read TGTGCCAGCAGTTATGGGACTAGCGGGTACAATGAGCAGTTCTTC. As protein: CASSYGTSGYNEQFF.

This chain links TRBV24-1 with TRBJ2-2; 7 bases are shared with TRBD2. The CDR3 spans 14 residues. The V gene's germline CDR1 is KGHDR and CDR2 SFDVKD. Trimming at V came to 2 bases and at J to 6 bases, leaving 2 bases not matched to a gene. The CDR3 reads CATSDWEGPGELFF. The CDR3 DNA reads as TGTGCCACCAGTGATTGGGAGGGCCCCGGGGAGCTGTTTTTT.

The chain employs TRBV7-2 and TRBJ2-2; D remains ambiguous. Germline V lookup: CDR1 SGHTA, CDR2 FQGNSA. CDR3 length: 14 residues. The V end was cut by 2 bases, the J end by 5 bases, with 9 bases between. The CDR3, as DNA: TGTGCCAGCAGCTTACCTCAGTCGACCGGGGAGCTGTTTTTT. This encodes CASSLPQSTGELFF.

The chain uses TRBV18 and TRBJ1-4; no firm D call. The CDR3 runs to 14 residues. Per germline, CDR1 KGHSH and CDR2 LQKENI. V was shortened by 2 bases and J by 11 bases, with 15 bases between the two germline ends. The CDR3 DNA is TGTGCCAGCTCACCAGGGGAGTCCCAAACGAAACTGTTTTTT. This encodes CASSPGESQTKLFF.

V gene TRBV19 combines with J gene TRBJ1-1; TRBD1 might be the D (5 bases). CDR3 length: 13 residues. Germline V gene data show CDR1 as LNHDA and CDR2 as SQIVND (reference sequence). With 7 bases removed from V and 5 bases from J, the gap between germline ends came to 14 bases. CDR3 in DNA: TGTGCCAGTAACCCGGGGGGGAGAACTGAAGCTTTCTTT. This translates into CASNPGGRTEAFF.

This clone occurred a few times. V usage is TRBV7-3 and J usage is TRBJ2-5; maybe TRBD2 (5 bases). The CDR3 is 13 amino acids. V was cut by 5 bases and J by 5 bases, with 12 bases left in between. CDR1 and CDR2 (germline): SGHTA, FQGTGA. CDR3 sequence (DNA): TGTGCCAGCAGCCGAACAAGAGGGGAGACCCAGTACTTC. Translating it yields CASSRTRGETQYF. Full variable domain (missing parts from reference TRBV7-3 and TRBJ2-5): GAGVSQTPSNKVTEKGKYVELRCDPISGHTALYWYRQSLGQGPEFLIYFQGTGAADDSGLPNDRFFAVRPEGSVSTLKIQRTERGDSAVYLCASSRTRGETQYFGPGTRLLVL.

The chain combines TRBV7-8 with TRBJ1-4; D is ambiguous. Germline V gene lookup returns CDR1 SGHVS and CDR2 FQNEAQ. The CDR3 spans 13 residues. The V end was cut by 3 bases, the J end by 8 bases, with 10 bases between. The CDR3 reads CASSFSGGEKLFF. The CDR3 nucleotides read TGTGCCAGCAGCTTTAGTGGAGGGGAAAAACTGTTTTTT. Full variable domain (missing parts from reference TRBV7-8 and TRBJ1-4): GAGVSQSPRYKVAKRGQDVALRCDPISGHVSLFWYQQALGQGPEFLTYFQNEAQLDKSGLPSDRFFAERPEGSVSTLKIQRTQQEDSAVYLCASSFSGGEKLFFGSGTQLSVL.

The gene calls are TRBV24-1 and TRBJ2-2; D is ambiguous. The germline V gene has CDR1 KGHDR and CDR2 SFDVKD. V lost 1 base and J 2 bases, leaving 19 bases between the germline ends. The CDR3 covers 19 residues. As DNA, the CDR3 is TGTGCCACCAGTGATTTAAAACTTGGTTCGGGTAGTAACACCGGGGAGCTGTTTTTT. Encoded protein: CATSDLKLGSGSNTGELFF.

The rearrangement joins TRBV6-5 to TRBJ1-4; perhaps TRBD1 as D (5 bases). The CDR3 is 15 residues long. Trimming left V 0 bases short and J 8 bases short, with 13 bases between. Germline V gives CDR1 MNHEY, CDR2 SVGAGI. The CDR3 nucleotides read TGTGCCAGCAGTTACTCCGGGGGAAGTGGGGAAAAACTGTTTTTT. Protein sequence: CASSYSGGSGEKLFF.

The V call is TRBV11-2, the J call TRBJ2-5, with 7 positions matching TRBD1. Germline CDR1 is SGHAT and CDR2 is FQNNGV. Trimming at V came to 5 bases and at J to 1 base, leaving 7 bases not matched to a gene. CDR3 length: 15 residues. The CDR3 is CASSGIRDSQETQYF. The CDR3 region has the DNA TGTGCCAGCAGCGGAATAAGGGACAGCCAAGAGACCCAGTACTTC.

The CDR3 DNA sequence: TGTGCCAGCAGCGTAGAAGCCCGCTCTGGAAACACCATATATTTT. It yields the protein CASSVEARSGNTIYF. The V and J genes are TRBV9 and TRBJ1-3; the D is unclear. Trimming cost V 0 bases and J 0 bases, with 7 bases left between them. CDR1 is SGDLS and CDR2 is YYNGEE in the germline V gene. This CDR3 contains 15 residues.

The chain links TRBV5-5 to TRBJ2-2; D is unresolved. Trimming took 1 base from V and 2 from J, leaving 12 bases between them. The germline gives CDR1 SGHKS, CDR2 YYEKEE (reference sequence). The CDR3 has 16 residues. CDR3 DNA: TGTGCCAGCAGCTTGAATCATCAGTTCAACACCGGGGAGCTGTTTTTT. Translated, it gives CASSLNHQFNTGELFF. The variable domain in full, completed from reference TRBV5-5 and TRBJ2-2, reads DAGVTQSPTHLIKTRGQQVTLRCSPISGHKSVSWYQQVLGQGPQFIFQYYEKEERGRGNFPDRFSARQFPNYSSELNVNALLLGDSALYLCASSLNHQFNTGELFFGEGSRLTVL.

V gene TRBV9 combines with J gene TRBJ2-1; 11 nucleotides match TRBD2. V shed 0 bases, J shed 8 bases, and the junction held 7 bases outside the gene matches. CDR1 and CDR2 (germline): SGDLS, YYNGEE. This CDR3 spans 16 amino acids. The CDR3 bases are TGTGCCAGCAGCGTAGGAAATAGCGGGGGGGGCGATGAGCAGTTCTTC. This gives the protein CASSVGNSGGGDEQFF.

The J gene is TRBJ1-2, the V gene TRBV11-2, with D possibly being TRBD1 (6 bases). V was trimmed by 4 bases and J by 5 bases, leaving 20 bases between them. The CDR3 runs to 16 residues. The germline V gene has CDR1 SGHAT and CDR2 FQNNGV. DNA for the CDR3: TGTGCCAGCAGCTGGGGAGTCGGACAGAGACTGTATGGCTACACCTTC. Translated, it gives CASSWGVGQRLYGYTF.

The V call is TRBV9, the J call TRBJ2-1; TRBD1 matches at 7 bases. CDR3 length equals 15 residues. The ends lost 3 bases at V and 1 base at J; junction bases unmatched: 4. Germline CDR1 and CDR2: SGDLS and YYNGEE. The CDR3 coding sequence is TGTGCCAGCAGCGATTACAGGGGTTCCTACAATGAGCAGTTCTTC. The encoded protein is CASSDYRGSYNEQFF.

The V call is TRBV10-1, the J call TRBJ2-3; TRBD2 aligns across 11 bases. Trimming at V came to 3 bases and at J to 6 bases, leaving 20 bases not matched to a gene. Germline loops: CDR1 WNHNN, CDR2 SYGVQD (reference sequence). The CDR3 length is 20 residues. CDR3: CASSDTSGGAPGAGLDTQYF. In DNA form, the CDR3 reads TGCGCCAGCAGTGATACTAGCGGGGGAGCCCCGGGAGCTGGGCTGGATACGCAGTATTTT.

This sequence joins TRBV19 and TRBJ2-1; TRBD1 might be the D (6 bases). V was pared by 3 bases and J by 0 bases, with 18 bases between. Germline assignment: CDR1 LNHDA and CDR2 SQIVND (reference sequence). The CDR3 covers 18 residues. As DNA, the CDR3 is TGTGCCAGTAGTATTCTTGGGACAAGCACATACTCCTACAATGAGCAGTTCTTC. Its protein is CASSILGTSTYSYNEQFF. The whole variable domain, remainder taken from reference TRBV19 and TRBJ2-1, is DGGITQSPKYLFRKEGQNVTLSCEQNLNHDAMYWYRQDPGQGLRLIYYSQIVNDFQKGDIAEGYSVSREKKESFPLTVTSAQKNPTAFYLCASSILGTSTYSYNEQFFGPGTRLTVL.

The chain uses TRBV29-1 and TRBJ2-3; 8 bases map to TRBD2. Germline V CDR1 and CDR2: SQVTM, ANQGSEA. The CDR3 extends over 15 amino acids. V lost 6 bases and J lost 5; bases outside the gene matches: 13. The CDR3 loop is CSVLLPGLGRDTQYF. The CDR3 nucleotides are TGCAGCGTCCTATTACCGGGACTAGGTAGAGATACGCAGTATTTT.

This clone was found once. The J gene is TRBJ1-5, the V gene TRBV10-1; unclear D gene. Germline V lookup: CDR1 WNHNN, CDR2 SYGVQD (reference sequence). The CDR3 totals 13 residues. V was pared by 9 bases and J by 3 bases, with 12 bases between. CDR3 region: CAREKRINQPQHF. The CDR3 bases are TGCGCCAGGGAGAAAAGGATCAATCAGCCCCAGCATTTT.

This chain uses TRBV6-5 with TRBJ1-6, with 12 bases matching TRBD1. The ends lost 2 bases at V and 12 bases at J; junction bases unmatched: 5. Germline V gene data show CDR1 as MNHEY and CDR2 as SVGAGI. The CDR3 covers 15 residues. The CDR3 DNA reads TGTGCCAGCAGTTACGGGACAGGGGGCGGGGGACCCCTCCACTTT. Translating it yields CASSYGTGGGGPLHF.

The J gene is TRBJ2-3, the V gene TRBV27, with 8 positions matching TRBD2. CDR3 length equals 15 residues. Germline V gives CDR1 MNHEY, CDR2 SMNVEV (reference sequence). J lost 0 bases, V lost 4 bases, and 3 bases had no gene match. CDR3 residues: CASSWTSHSTDTQYF. The DNA for the CDR3 is TGTGCCAGCAGTTGGACTAGCCATAGCACAGATACGCAGTATTTT.

The chain employs TRBV6-2 or TRBV6-3 and TRBJ1-1; 11 bases fit TRBD1. Germline-derived CDR1 and CDR2 are MNHEY and SVGEGT. This CDR3 has 17 residues. J was trimmed by 6 bases and V by 2 bases; bases with no gene match: 11. The CDR3 sequence is CASSYQKRTGGFAEAFF. The CDR3 DNA reads TGTGCCAGCAGTTACCAAAAACGGACAGGGGGCTTCGCTGAAGCTTTCTTT.